The entry that follows covers one T cell receptor beta chain sequence. Its specificity is not known. The data were obtained in a study of cytomegalovirus exposure and HLA in healthy donors. 13 Jbeta primers and 60 Vbeta primers were used for the PCR. The assay was immunoSEQ multiplex PCR, and TCRdb's table has in-frame clones only and misses some. The profile shows approximately 190,000 clones, about 83% of them singletons. Study results and caveats: In an earlier analysis, most TCR beta V segments were productive about 87% or about 30% of the time.

The study sampled nominally healthy donors, though unrecorded immune exposures were likely. Germline V gene data show CDR1 as SQVTM and CDR2 as ANQGSEA. Trimming stripped 4 bases from V and 5 bases from J, with 9 bases between. The CDR3 extends over 11 amino acids. Sequences were obtained from PBMCs. This TCR was sampled from a man in his forties in good health and CMV-seropositive. The genes are TRBV29-1 and TRBJ2-7; D may be TRBD1 (6 bases). The CDR3 sequence is CSVGQDHEQYF. CDR3 in DNA: TGCAGCGTTGGACAGGACCACGAGCAGTACTTC.